The 24 T cell receptor beta chains given below trace back to one sample, sequenced in a study of CD8 T cells in ankylosing spondylitis. TCRdb fed the 5' RACE reads into MiXCR, producing one record per CDR3 protein. This sample carries almost 250,000 distinct CDR3 sequences, around 32% of them seen once, and the ten largest clones take roughly 4.2%. The sequencing input was blood, either unsorted or a sorted T cell fraction (not recorded which). All receptors come from a male donor with ankylosing spondylitis or in good health (not recorded which).

The chain recombines TRBV9 with TRBJ2-3; unclear D gene. In germline, CDR1 is SGDLS, CDR2 YYNGEE. V was pared by 4 bases and J by 0 bases, with 12 bases between. The CDR3 runs to 15 residues. CDR3 DNA: TGTGCCAGCAGCCAATGGGGTATCAGCACAGATACGCAGTATTTT. Its translation: CASSQWGISTDTQYF.

This clonotype was detected only a few times. This chain uses TRBV29-1 with TRBJ2-2, with D tentatively TRBD2 (8 bases). Deletions cut 1 base from V and 7 bases from J, with 16 bases between. Germline CDR1 SQVTM, CDR2 ANQGSEA. The length of the CDR3 is 15 residues. CDR3 residues: CSVEVGRDSSGELFF. CDR3 DNA: TGCAGCGTTGAAGTCGGGAGGGACAGCAGCGGGGAGCTGTTTTTT.

This clonotype has just one count. The genes are TRBV12-3 or TRBV12-4 and TRBJ2-7; 8 bases match TRBD1. CDR3 length: 14 residues. V gave up 5 bases and J gave up 2 bases; unmatched junction bases: 5. CDR3 protein: CASSTTGVPYEQYF. The CDR3 nucleotides are TGTGCCAGCAGTACGACAGGGGTCCCCTACGAGCAGTACTTC.

This clonotype occurred a few times. The chain joins TRBV5-1 to TRBJ1-1; D is perhaps TRBD1 (6 bases). This CDR3 is 14 amino acids long. The germline V and J ends were trimmed by 4 bases and 1 base, with 11 bases remaining between them. The germline V gene has CDR1 SGHRS and CDR2 YFSETQ. Here the CDR3 reads CASSTTGANTEAFF. DNA for the CDR3: TGCGCCAGCAGCACGACGGGGGCGAACACTGAAGCTTTCTTT. The whole variable domain, remainder taken from reference TRBV5-1 and TRBJ1-1, is KAGVTQTPRYLIKTRGQQVTLSCSPISGHRSVSWYQQTPGQGLQFLFEYFSETQRNKGNFPGRFSGRQFSNSRSEMNVSTLELGDSALYLCASSTTGANTEAFFGQGTRLTVV.

This clonotype occurred many times. V gene TRBV5-1 combines with J gene TRBJ2-3; no firm D call. Germline CDR1 SGHRS, CDR2 YFSETQ. V gave up 2 bases and J gave up 1 base, with 8 bases separating them. The CDR3 has 14 amino acids. In DNA form, the CDR3 reads TGCGCCAGCAGCTTTGGACGGGGCACAGATACGCAGTATTTT. It codes for CASSFGRGTDTQYF.

CDR3 sequence: CASSQGQEGNYEQYF. The CDR3, as DNA: TGCGCCAGCAGCCAAGGCCAGGAAGGGAACTACGAGCAGTACTTC. The chain joins TRBV4-1 to TRBJ2-7; D uncertain. V was shortened by 1 base and J by 3 bases, with 13 bases between the two germline ends. CDR3 length: 15 amino acids. Germline values: CDR1 MGHRA, CDR2 YSYEKL.

This clonotype was counted once. The CDR3 spells CASSNRQGANEQYF. CDR3 nucleotides: TGTGCCAGCAGTAACCGACAGGGGGCAAACGAGCAGTACTTC. The chain couples TRBV2 to TRBJ2-7, with 10 bases fitting TRBD1. The CDR3 length is 14 residues. The V gene end was trimmed by 5 bases and the J gene end by 5 bases; junction bases not matched to a gene: 6. Germline loops: CDR1 SNHLY, CDR2 FYNNEI. Complete variable domain (other parts from reference TRBV2 and TRBJ2-7): EPEVTQTPSHQVTQMGQEVILRCVPISNHLYFYWYRQILGQKVEFLVSFYNNEISEKSEIFDDQFSVERPDGSNFTLKIRSTKLEDSAMYFCASSNRQGANEQYFGPGTRLTVT.

The chain recombines TRBV20-1 with TRBJ2-7, with TRBD2 as a possible D gene (5 bases). The CDR3 is 13 amino acids. The V gene lost 5 bases and the J gene lost 1 base, with 12 bases spanning the gap. CDR1 and CDR2 from the germline V gene are DFQATT and SNEGSKA (reference sequence). This chain's CDR3 is CSASRTGSYEQYF. The CDR3 DNA is TGCAGTGCTTCCCGGACGGGATCCTACGAGCAGTACTTC.

This clonotype has only a few counts. The chain joins TRBV20-1 to TRBJ2-7, with 8 bases identical to TRBD2. The trim removed 1 base at V and 1 base at J, leaving 9 bases unmatched. CDR1 DFQATT and CDR2 SNEGSKA come from the germline V gene (reference sequence). The length of the CDR3 is 16 residues. As DNA, the CDR3 is TGCAGTGCTAGAGTCCCTTTAGCGGGGAGATCCTACGAGCAGTACTTC. Amino acids: CSARVPLAGRSYEQYF.

In its sample, this clonotype was seen a few times. This sequence joins TRBV5-1 and TRBJ2-3; D might be TRBD1 (6 bases). Trimming removed 2 bases from V and 3 bases from J, with 13 bases in between. The CDR3 runs 15 residues. CDR1 is SGHRS and CDR2 is YFSETQ in the germline V gene. Here the CDR3 reads CASSLRDIKTDTQYF. Here the CDR3 DNA reads TGCGCCAGCAGCTTACGGGACATTAAAACAGATACGCAGTATTTT.

In this sample, this clonotype turned up a few times. This chain uses TRBV6-2 or TRBV6-3 with TRBJ2-1, with D possibly called TRBD1 or TRBD2 (6 bases each). V was pared by 5 bases and J by 0 bases, with 14 bases between. CDR1 is MNHEY, CDR2 SVGEGT, per germline. The CDR3 is made up of 16 amino acids. Written as DNA, the CDR3 is TGTGCCAGCAGTACCCCGGGGGCCAGCTCCTACAATGAGCAGTTCTTC. It specifies CASSTPGASSYNEQFF.

In this sample, this clonotype turned up a few times. The chain has TRBV5-1 and TRBJ2-7, with 7 bases matching TRBD1. Germline V CDR1 and CDR2: SGHRS, YFSETQ. V lost 3 bases to trimming and J lost 3 bases; unmatched junction nucleotides: 9. CDR3 size: 15 residues. The CDR3 spells CASSSDPGQSYEQYF. For the CDR3, the DNA is TGCGCCAGCAGCTCGGATCCGGGACAGAGCTACGAGCAGTACTTC.

This clonotype was found a few times. The rearrangement links TRBV29-1 to TRBJ2-1; D unresolved. In germline, CDR1 is SQVTM, CDR2 ANQGSEA. Trimming left V 7 bases short and J 4 bases short, with 17 bases between. The CDR3 contains 14 residues. The CDR3 loop is CSAPFGKTYNEQFF. The CDR3 DNA sequence: TGCAGCGCCCCATTCGGCAAAACTTACAATGAGCAGTTCTTC.

This clonotype was detected only a few times. The rearrangement uses TRBV12-3 or TRBV12-4 and TRBJ2-2; D possibly uses TRBD1 or TRBD2 (6 bases each). The ends were cut back, 7 bases at V and 3 bases at J, with 15 bases in the middle. The CDR3 has 15 amino acids. The CDR3 loop reads CASTRWGADTGELFF. CDR3 in DNA: TGTGCCAGCACACGATGGGGGGCGGACACCGGGGAGCTGTTTTTT.

The chain uses TRBV20-1 and TRBJ2-3; 7 nucleotides line up with TRBD2. The CDR3 covers 13 residues. Germline V gene data show CDR1 as DFQATT and CDR2 as SNEGSKA (reference sequence). The trim removed 5 bases at V and 0 bases at J, leaving 2 bases unmatched. CDR3 bases: TGCAGTGCTTCTAGCGGCAGCACAGATACGCAGTATTTT. This encodes CSASSGSTDTQYF.

There are a few counts of this clonotype. The chain has TRBV27 and TRBJ2-7; D could derive from TRBD1 or TRBD2 (6 bases each). Trimming left V 0 bases short and J 2 bases short, with 11 bases between. This CDR3 comprises 15 residues. Germline loops: CDR1 MNHEY, CDR2 SMNVEV (reference sequence). In nucleotides, the CDR3 is TGTGCCAGCAGTTTATCGGCCGGGGGCGCCTACGAGCAGTACTTC. Translating it yields CASSLSAGGAYEQYF.

This sequence joins TRBV29-1 and TRBJ2-3, with 7 positions matching TRBD2. CDR3 length equals 14 residues. The V gene's germline CDR1 is SQVTM and CDR2 ANQGSEA. Losses at the gene ends were 3 bases for V and 3 bases for J; bases not matched to a gene: 6. The DNA of the CDR3 is TGCAGCGTTGATAAAAGCGGGGTGACAGATACGCAGTATTTT. As protein: CSVDKSGVTDTQYF.

The sample holds a few counts of this clonotype. The chain couples TRBV7-9 to TRBJ2-5; D tentatively reads TRBD1 or TRBD2 (5 bases each). The V gene lost 5 bases and the J gene lost 0 bases, with 13 bases spanning the gap. CDR3 length: 15 amino acids. CDR1 is SEHNR, CDR2 FQNEAQ, per germline (reference sequence). CDR3: CASSLSGRYQETQYF. The CDR3 DNA follows: TGTGCCAGCAGCCTATCGGGACGGTACCAAGAGACCCAGTACTTC.

This clonotype was picked up a small number of times. The genes are TRBV20-1 and TRBJ1-5; D is unresolved. Trimming took off 0 bases at V and 0 bases at J, with 21 bases between the two ends. Germline V lookup: CDR1 DFQATT, CDR2 SNEGSKA (reference sequence). The CDR3 is 19 amino acids. CDR3 protein: CSAREGVFRTKNSNQPQHF. DNA of the CDR3: TGCAGTGCTAGAGAAGGAGTCTTCCGCACAAAGAATAGCAATCAGCCCCAGCATTTT.

This clonotype was seen a few times. The rearrangement links TRBV9 to TRBJ2-1, with 9 bases lining up with TRBD2. Looked up from germline, CDR1 is SGDLS and CDR2 is YYNGEE. After removal of 2 bases from V and 3 bases from J, the junction contained 12 bases not matched to a gene. CDR3 length: 18 amino acids. For the CDR3, the DNA is TGTGCCAGCAGCGTGACGGTTGGAGCTAGCGGGGTCTACAATGAGCAGTTCTTC. Its protein is CASSVTVGASGVYNEQFF.

The chain links TRBV12-3 or TRBV12-4 to TRBJ2-3; 10 nucleotides line up with TRBD1. This CDR3 is built from 16 residues. J gave up 0 bases and V 7 bases, and 7 bases lay outside the gene matches. The CDR3 spells CASTLTGGDSTDTQYF. The DNA for the CDR3 is TGTGCCAGCACCCTGACAGGGGGCGATAGCACAGATACGCAGTATTTT.

This sequence joins TRBV5-1 and TRBJ2-1, with D maybe TRBD1 (6 bases). CDR3 size: 16 residues. V was pared by 3 bases and J by 0 bases, with 13 bases between. CDR1 and CDR2 (germline): SGHRS, YFSETQ. The CDR3 coding sequence is TGCGCCAGCAGCTGGATAGGGACAAGCTCCTACAATGAGCAGTTCTTC. This encodes CASSWIGTSSYNEQFF.

This clonotype was picked up a small number of times. J is TRBJ2-7 and V is TRBV5-1, with D perhaps TRBD1 (6 bases). From germline, CDR1 is SGHRS and CDR2 YFSETQ. The CDR3 is made up of 14 amino acids. The ends were cut back, 0 bases at V and 5 bases at J, with 12 bases in the middle. CDR3 residues: CASSLDTGWDEQYF. The CDR3 nucleotides read TGCGCCAGCAGCTTGGATACAGGGTGGGACGAGCAGTACTTC. Full variable domain (remainder filled in from reference TRBV5-1 and TRBJ2-7): KAGVTQTPRYLIKTRGQQVTLSCSPISGHRSVSWYQQTPGQGLQFLFEYFSETQRNKGNFPGRFSGRQFSNSRSEMNVSTLELGDSALYLCASSLDTGWDEQYFGPGTRLTVT.

The sample holds a few counts of this clonotype. The chain combines TRBV20-1 with TRBJ2-3; no clear D. Germline V gene sequence: CDR1 DFQATT, CDR2 SNEGSKA (reference sequence). V shed 7 bases and J shed 0 bases, with 8 bases lying between them. The CDR3 has 12 amino acids. The CDR3 spells CSGESSTDTQYF. In DNA form, the CDR3 reads TGCAGTGGGGAATCTAGCACAGATACGCAGTATTTT.